This T cell receptor beta chain was captured by sequencing in a study of metastatic and nonmetastatic thyroid tumors. At the level of the study: Where malignant and benign thyroid patients were concerned, repertoires were compared across blood and tumor or nodule tissue. General study findings and limits: When malignant thyroid tumors were compared with benign nodules, TCR beta diversity was reportedly significantly higher in the malignant tumors. This held in both blood and tumor samples.

In its sample, this clone was seen many times. No antigen is known for it. Not a single patient had been given any form of treatment at any point before undergoing thyroid surgery. As originally analysed: The authors used CDR3 differences across clinicopathological groups to build a distant-metastasis classifier for papillary thyroid cancer. TCRdb reassembled clones from the PCR reads with MiXCR. TCRdb, not the authors, supplied the V and J calls. Of 15,000 to 20,000 clones listed, roughly 23% are singletons. Germline V lookup: CDR1 SGHNT, CDR2 YYREEE (reference sequence). This CDR3 has 15 amino acids. V shed 3 bases and J shed 0 bases, with 9 bases lying between them.

Source material: tumor tissue. The source of this sequence is a male donor with papillary thyroid cancer or a benign thyroid nodule (not recorded which). Some clones in this sample may be carry-over from other donors' samples. V usage is TRBV5-4 and J usage is TRBJ1-4; no definite D call. CDR3 DNA sequence: TGTGCCAGCAGCTCCAACATGGCAACTAATGAAAAACTGTTTTTT. Translated, it gives CASSSNMATNEKLFF.